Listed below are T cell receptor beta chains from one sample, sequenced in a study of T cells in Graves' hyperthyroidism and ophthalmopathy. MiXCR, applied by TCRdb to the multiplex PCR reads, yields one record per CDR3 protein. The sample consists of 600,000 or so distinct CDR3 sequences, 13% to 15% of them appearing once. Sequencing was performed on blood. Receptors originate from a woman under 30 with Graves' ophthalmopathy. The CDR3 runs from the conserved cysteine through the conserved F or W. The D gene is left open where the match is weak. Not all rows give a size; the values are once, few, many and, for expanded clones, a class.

cdr3_nt: TGTGCCAGCAGTCCCATTGGAGGCCCCTCTGGGGCCAACGTCCTGACTTTC
cdr3_aa: CASSPIGGPSGANVLTF
v_call: TRBV6-1
d_call: NA
j_call: TRBJ2-6
clone_size: few
cdr3_length: 17

cdr3_nt: TGCAGTGCTACCACCACGACTAGCGGGAGTAGGAATGAGCAGTTCTTC
cdr3_aa: CSATTTTSGSRNEQFF
v_call: TRBV20-1
d_call: TRBD2
j_call: TRBJ2-1
clone_size: many
cdr3_length: 16

cdr3_nt: TGTGCCAGCAGCGCCCGTGAATCCGGGGAGCTGTTTTTT
cdr3_aa: CASSARESGELFF
v_call: TRBV6-1
d_call: NA
j_call: TRBJ2-2
clone_size: NA
cdr3_length: 13

cdr3_nt: TGTGCCAGCAGCCAAGATCTTGAAGGATACAATGAGCAGTTCTTC
cdr3_aa: CASSQDLEGYNEQFF
v_call: TRBV3-1
d_call: NA
j_call: TRBJ2-1
clone_size: many
cdr3_length: 15

cdr3_nt: TGTGCCAGCAGCTTCGAGGGGTATACGCAGTATTTT
cdr3_aa: CASSFEGYTQYF
v_call: TRBV6-2/TRBV6-3
d_call: NA
j_call: TRBJ2-3
clone_size: many
cdr3_length: 12

cdr3_nt: TGTGCCAGCAGCGTAGAGCAGGGGGCGTCCCCTGAAGCTTTCTTT
cdr3_aa: CASSVEQGASPEAFF
v_call: TRBV9
d_call: TRBD1
j_call: TRBJ1-1
clone_size: few
cdr3_length: 15

cdr3_nt: TGTGCCAGCAGTTTAACCCTAGGACAGATCTACGAGCAGTACTTC
cdr3_aa: CASSLTLGQIYEQYF
v_call: TRBV28
d_call: NA
j_call: TRBJ2-7
clone_size: few
cdr3_length: 15

cdr3_nt: TGTGCCAGCAGCATTAACAGGGGGCGCCCCGGGACCGGGGAGCTGTTTTTT
cdr3_aa: CASSINRGRPGTGELFF
v_call: TRBV11-2
d_call: TRBD1
j_call: TRBJ2-2
clone_size: NA
cdr3_length: 17

cdr3_nt: TGTGCCAGCAGCCCCTGGCGGGGCAATGAGCAGTTCTTC
cdr3_aa: CASSPWRGNEQFF
v_call: TRBV13
d_call: NA
j_call: TRBJ2-1
clone_size: few
cdr3_length: 13

cdr3_nt: TGCAGCGCCGTAGACAGGGGGGTAGCCTACGAGCAGTACTTC
cdr3_aa: CSAVDRGVAYEQYF
v_call: TRBV29-1
d_call: TRBD1
j_call: TRBJ2-7
clone_size: many
cdr3_length: 14

cdr3_nt: TGTGCCAGCAGCTTCGGCCCGGCTAGCGGGAGCTCCTACAATGAGCAGTTCTTC
cdr3_aa: CASSFGPASGSSYNEQFF
v_call: TRBV7-3
d_call: TRBD2
j_call: TRBJ2-1
clone_size: many
cdr3_length: 18

cdr3_nt: TGTGCCAGCAGCTTATGGGGCCTCAGGGGCGGGAACACTGAAGCTTTCTTT
cdr3_aa: CASSLWGLRGGNTEAFF
v_call: TRBV7-3
d_call: NA
j_call: TRBJ1-1
clone_size: NA
cdr3_length: 17

cdr3_nt: TGTGCCAGCAGCCTAGACTCCGAGTCGTACAATGAGCAGTTCTTC
cdr3_aa: CASSLDSESYNEQFF
v_call: TRBV6-1
d_call: NA
j_call: TRBJ2-1
clone_size: few
cdr3_length: 15

cdr3_nt: TGTGCCAGCATCACTAAGACTAGCGGGCTCGATGAGCAGTTCTTC
cdr3_aa: CASITKTSGLDEQFF
v_call: TRBV7-9
d_call: TRBD2
j_call: TRBJ2-1
clone_size: few
cdr3_length: 15

cdr3_nt: TGTGCCAGCAGTTACACCCTAGATCACAGGGCGAACACCGGGGAGCTGTTTTTT
cdr3_aa: CASSYTLDHRANTGELFF
v_call: TRBV6-5
d_call: NA
j_call: TRBJ2-2
clone_size: NA
cdr3_length: 18

cdr3_nt: TGTGCCATCAGTGCCAGCCGGGACAGCCTTCCCTACGAGCAGTACTTC
cdr3_aa: CAISASRDSLPYEQYF
v_call: TRBV10-3
d_call: TRBD1
j_call: TRBJ2-7
clone_size: many
cdr3_length: 16

cdr3_nt: TGCAGTGCTAGAGATCGTGGACTAGCGGGAGGCCGATCGCACAATGAGCAGTTCTTC
cdr3_aa: CSARDRGLAGGRSHNEQFF
v_call: TRBV20-1
d_call: TRBD2
j_call: TRBJ2-1
clone_size: many
cdr3_length: 19

cdr3_nt: TGCAGTGCTAGAGATGAGGACCAGGGCCTGAACACTGAAGCTTTCTTT
cdr3_aa: CSARDEDQGLNTEAFF
v_call: TRBV20-1
d_call: NA
j_call: TRBJ1-1
clone_size: many
cdr3_length: 16

cdr3_nt: TGTGCCAGCAGTTTAGCGTCCCTAGCGGGAGGGGACCAAGAGACCCAGTACTTC
cdr3_aa: CASSLASLAGGDQETQYF
v_call: TRBV12-3/TRBV12-4
d_call: TRBD2
j_call: TRBJ2-5
clone_size: many
cdr3_length: 18

cdr3_nt: TGCAGTGCTAGAGATAGGGGACATTATTCACCCCTCCACTTT
cdr3_aa: CSARDRGHYSPLHF
v_call: TRBV20-1
d_call: NA
j_call: TRBJ1-6
clone_size: many
cdr3_length: 14

cdr3_nt: TGTGCCACCAGGGGACAGGGGCGCGGGGAGACCCAGTACTTC
cdr3_aa: CATRGQGRGETQYF
v_call: TRBV24-1
d_call: TRBD1
j_call: TRBJ2-5
clone_size: many
cdr3_length: 14

cdr3_nt: TGTGCCAGCAGCAAACAAGCGGGAGTCTACAATGAGCAGTTCTTC
cdr3_aa: CASSKQAGVYNEQFF
v_call: TRBV7-6
d_call: TRBD2
j_call: TRBJ2-1
clone_size: many
cdr3_length: 15

cdr3_nt: TGTGCCAGCAGCTTTCGAATAGCGGGAGTCTACGAGCAGTACTTC
cdr3_aa: CASSFRIAGVYEQYF
v_call: TRBV7-2
d_call: TRBD2
j_call: TRBJ2-7
clone_size: once
cdr3_length: 15

cdr3_nt: TGTGCCAGCAGTCCTGAGCGGGAGGGTTACGAGCAGTACTTC
cdr3_aa: CASSPEREGYEQYF
v_call: TRBV6-1
d_call: TRBD2
j_call: TRBJ2-7
clone_size: many
cdr3_length: 14

cdr3_nt: TGTGCCAGCAGCTTACGGAGCGGGAGGGATGGTGAGCAGTTCTTC
cdr3_aa: CASSLRSGRDGEQFF
v_call: TRBV11-3
d_call: TRBD2
j_call: TRBJ2-1
clone_size: NA
cdr3_length: 15

cdr3_nt: TGTGCCAGCAGCCAAGAAGGGGTGAGCTACACAGATACGCAGTATTTT
cdr3_aa: CASSQEGVSYTDTQYF
v_call: TRBV4-2
d_call: NA
j_call: TRBJ2-3
clone_size: many
cdr3_length: 16

cdr3_nt: TGTGCCCGGAGCCAGGGGGACACTGAAGCTTTCTTT
cdr3_aa: CARSQGDTEAFF
v_call: TRBV30
d_call: TRBD1
j_call: TRBJ1-1
clone_size: NA
cdr3_length: 12

cdr3_nt: TGTGCCAGCTCCAGGGTGGACAATGAGCAGTTCTTC
cdr3_aa: CASSRVDNEQFF
v_call: TRBV13
d_call: NA
j_call: TRBJ2-1
clone_size: many
cdr3_length: 12

cdr3_nt: TGTGCCAGCTCACCACCAAACAACGGGGGCAGCCAGCCCCAGCATTTT
cdr3_aa: CASSPPNNGGSQPQHF
v_call: TRBV18
d_call: NA
j_call: TRBJ1-5
clone_size: many
cdr3_length: 16

cdr3_nt: TGCAGTGTCGCGTCCCAGACTGAAGCTTTCTTT
cdr3_aa: CSVASQTEAFF
v_call: TRBV20-1
d_call: NA
j_call: TRBJ1-1
clone_size: NA
cdr3_length: 11

cdr3_nt: TGCGCCAGCAGCCGGGGGCGGGAGCGGGCCGGGGAGCTGTTTTTT
cdr3_aa: CASSRGRERAGELFF
v_call: TRBV5-4
d_call: NA
j_call: TRBJ2-2
clone_size: NA
cdr3_length: 15

cdr3_nt: TGTGCCAGCCGCCACAGGGGCTCCTACAATGAGCAGTTCTTC
cdr3_aa: CASRHRGSYNEQFF
v_call: TRBV6-2/TRBV6-3
d_call: TRBD1
j_call: TRBJ2-1
clone_size: many
cdr3_length: 14

cdr3_nt: TGTGCCAGCAGCTTAGGCAGGGGCGGACTCTCTGGAAACACCATATATTTT
cdr3_aa: CASSLGRGGLSGNTIYF
v_call: TRBV7-2
d_call: NA
j_call: TRBJ1-3
clone_size: many
cdr3_length: 17

cdr3_nt: TGTGCCTCCCGGCGAGCGGGAGGGCCCTACGAGCAGTACTTC
cdr3_aa: CASRRAGGPYEQYF
v_call: TRBV6-1
d_call: TRBD2
j_call: TRBJ2-7
clone_size: many
cdr3_length: 14

cdr3_nt: TGTGCCAGCAGCGTATACAGCGGGGAGACCCAGTACTTC
cdr3_aa: CASSVYSGETQYF
v_call: TRBV5-8
d_call: NA
j_call: TRBJ2-5
clone_size: many
cdr3_length: 13

cdr3_nt: TGTGCCAGCAGTTACACCTTACCGGGAGGGCCTGGCGGGGAGCTGTTTTTT
cdr3_aa: CASSYTLPGGPGGELFF
v_call: TRBV6-5
d_call: TRBD2
j_call: TRBJ2-2
clone_size: many
cdr3_length: 17

cdr3_nt: TGTGCCAGCAGCTTAGGGGGTATGACTGGAAACACCATATATTTT
cdr3_aa: CASSLGGMTGNTIYF
v_call: TRBV7-9
d_call: NA
j_call: TRBJ1-3
clone_size: few
cdr3_length: 15

cdr3_nt: TGCAGCGTGGACGGCCCGAACACCGGGGAGCTGTTTTTT
cdr3_aa: CSVDGPNTGELFF
v_call: TRBV29-1
d_call: NA
j_call: TRBJ2-2
clone_size: few
cdr3_length: 13

cdr3_nt: TGTGCCAGCAAGGGACTAGCGGAAGGCCGTTCCTACAATGAGCAGTTCTTC
cdr3_aa: CASKGLAEGRSYNEQFF
v_call: TRBV11-2
d_call: TRBD2
j_call: TRBJ2-1
clone_size: NA
cdr3_length: 17

cdr3_nt: TGTGCCAGCAGTTGGGACAGGGACACCGGGGAGCTGTTTTTT
cdr3_aa: CASSWDRDTGELFF
v_call: TRBV6-1
d_call: TRBD1
j_call: TRBJ2-2
clone_size: NA
cdr3_length: 14

cdr3_nt: TGTGCCAGCAGGGGACTAGCGGGCCCGAGGGCCTACGAGCAGTACTTC
cdr3_aa: CASRGLAGPRAYEQYF
v_call: TRBV11-2
d_call: TRBD2
j_call: TRBJ2-7
clone_size: many
cdr3_length: 16

cdr3_nt: TGTGCCAGCAGACATGTGATGTTATCGGCTAGCGGGATTAGAGAGACCCAGTACTTC
cdr3_aa: CASRHVMLSASGIRETQYF
v_call: TRBV11-2
d_call: TRBD2
j_call: TRBJ2-5
clone_size: few
cdr3_length: 19

cdr3_nt: TGTGCCAGCAGTTCCGGGCATGGGGGGAATCAGCCCCAGCATTTT
cdr3_aa: CASSSGHGGNQPQHF
v_call: TRBV12-3/TRBV12-4
d_call: NA
j_call: TRBJ1-5
clone_size: many
cdr3_length: 15

cdr3_nt: TGTGCCAGCAGTTTCGGGCAGGGATCCGGAGAGCAGTACTTC
cdr3_aa: CASSFGQGSGEQYF
v_call: TRBV27
d_call: NA
j_call: TRBJ2-7
clone_size: few
cdr3_length: 14

cdr3_nt: TGTGCCAGCAGTGAAGCTATTCTAGCGTACGAGCAGTACTTC
cdr3_aa: CASSEAILAYEQYF
v_call: TRBV2
d_call: NA
j_call: TRBJ2-7
clone_size: NA
cdr3_length: 14

cdr3_nt: TGTGCCGCCTCCGGGACAGGGGGATACAATGAGCAGTTCTTC
cdr3_aa: CAASGTGGYNEQFF
v_call: TRBV30
d_call: TRBD1
j_call: TRBJ2-1
clone_size: many
cdr3_length: 14

cdr3_nt: TGCGCCAGCAGCCTAGAACAGGGGGCGGATTACGAGCAGTACTTC
cdr3_aa: CASSLEQGADYEQYF
v_call: TRBV4-3
d_call: TRBD1
j_call: TRBJ2-7
clone_size: NA
cdr3_length: 15

cdr3_nt: TGTGCCAGCAGCCTTAGCGGGCAAAGGGCAGATACGCAGTATTTT
cdr3_aa: CASSLSGQRADTQYF
v_call: TRBV5-8
d_call: TRBD2
j_call: TRBJ2-3
clone_size: many
cdr3_length: 15

cdr3_nt: TGTGCCAGCAGTGAAATGTCGGGAGGCAATCAGCCCCAGCATTTT
cdr3_aa: CASSEMSGGNQPQHF
v_call: TRBV6-1
d_call: NA
j_call: TRBJ1-5
clone_size: few
cdr3_length: 15

cdr3_nt: TGTGCCTGGAGTGTAGGGCAGGCAAGCACAGATACGCAGTATTTT
cdr3_aa: CAWSVGQASTDTQYF
v_call: TRBV30
d_call: NA
j_call: TRBJ2-3
clone_size: many
cdr3_length: 15

cdr3_nt: TGTGCCAGCAGCCAAACGAGCGGAAACAATTACGAGCAGTACTTC
cdr3_aa: CASSQTSGNNYEQYF
v_call: TRBV4-2
d_call: NA
j_call: TRBJ2-7
clone_size: many
cdr3_length: 15

cdr3_nt: TGCGCCAGCAGCTTCGGACAGGGGGCTTGCGAGCAGTACTTC
cdr3_aa: CASSFGQGACEQYF
v_call: TRBV5-1
d_call: TRBD1
j_call: TRBJ2-7
clone_size: NA
cdr3_length: 14